The rows below give T cell receptor beta chains drawn from one sample of a study of control samples from healthy donors and cancer patients. Here immunoSEQ multiplex PCR was the method, and the copy in TCRdb shows in-frame clones only, minus some. Among fewer than 85,000 clones listed, about 88% were seen once. Sequencing was carried out using blood. The receptor source for this set is a man in his forties or fifties in good health. The CDR3 runs from the conserved cysteine through the conserved F or W. Fields, in order: CDR3 protein, CDR3 DNA, V gene, J gene, clone size, D gene. The D gene is left open where the match is weak. Some rows mark clone size as missing; the rest say once, few, many or name a class of expanded clone.

CASSEPSVEQFF	TGTGCCAGCAGCGAGCCGTCGGTTGAGCAGTTCTTC	TRBV9	TRBJ2-1	-	-
CASAGSTDTQYF	TGTGCCAGCGCGGGGAGTACAGATACGCAGTATTTT	TRBV6-5	TRBJ2-3	few	-
CASSIRDFRELFF	TGTGCCAGCAGCATCAGGGACTTCAGGGAGCTGTTTTTT	TRBV7-9	TRBJ2-2	-	-
CASSQARGGANVLTF	TGCGCCAGCAGCCAAGCAAGGGGGGGGGCCAACGTCCTGACTTTC	TRBV4-3	TRBJ2-6	-	-
CASSPQGSYEQYF	TGTGCCAGCAGTCCACAGGGTTCCTACGAGCAGTACTTC	TRBV12-3/TRBV12-4	TRBJ2-7	-	-
CASSQVSGWGNTGELFF	TGCGCCAGCAGCCAAGTTTCGGGTTGGGGGAACACCGGGGAGCTGTTTTTT	TRBV4-3	TRBJ2-2	-	-
CASSELGTGSEKLFF	TGTGCCAGCAGTGAATTAGGGACAGGGAGTGAAAAACTGTTTTTT	TRBV25-1	TRBJ1-4	-	TRBD1
CASSSSGTGELFF	TGTGCCAGCAGTTCCTCAGGGACCGGGGAGCTGTTTTTT	TRBV6-5	TRBJ2-2	-	-
CASSQDGRGGDRDTEAFF	TGTGCCAGCAGCCAAGATGGACGCGGCGGGGATAGGGACACTGAAGCTTTCTTT	TRBV3-1/TRBV3-2	TRBJ1-1	-	-
CASSQAGAAEAFF	TGTGCCAGCAGCCAAGCGGGGGCGGCTGAAGCTTTCTTT	TRBV6-6	TRBJ1-1	-	-
CASRRFGTYEQYF	TGTGCCAGCAGGAGGTTTGGGACCTACGAGCAGTACTTC	TRBV2	TRBJ2-7	-	-
CASSLIGWGSYNEQFF	TGTGCCAGCAGCTTAATAGGGTGGGGCTCCTACAATGAGCAGTTCTTC	TRBV7-8	TRBJ2-1	-	-
CASSLVGFLGTDTQYF	TGTGCCAGCAGCTTAGTTGGGTTCTTGGGCACAGATACGCAGTATTTT	TRBV13	TRBJ2-3	-	-
CATTPGGLNTEAFF	TGCGCCACGACTCCCGGGGGTCTGAACACTGAAGCTTTCTTT	TRBV4-1	TRBJ1-1	-	-
CASSLLQSSPLHF	TGTGCCAGCAGCCTATTACAGAGTTCACCCCTCCACTTT	TRBV7-9	TRBJ1-6	-	-
CASSLGGRTSGANVLTF	TGTGCCAGCAGCTTGGGGGGACGGACCTCTGGGGCCAACGTCCTGACTTTC	TRBV5-4	TRBJ2-6	once	-
CASSVGQSSTYEQYF	TGTGCCAGCAGCGTGGGACAGTCGTCTACCTACGAGCAGTACTTC	TRBV9	TRBJ2-7	few	TRBD1
CASSPTGQGSDTQYF	TGTGCCAGCTCACCAACGGGACAGGGGTCAGATACGCAGTATTTT	TRBV18	TRBJ2-3	-	TRBD1
CASTTPNTGELFF	TGTGCCAGCACAACCCCGAACACCGGGGAGCTGTTTTTT	TRBV7-3	TRBJ2-2	once	-
CASSFSPLTSTDTQYF	TGCGCCAGCAGCTTCAGTCCCCTCACTAGCACAGATACGCAGTATTTT	TRBV5-1	TRBJ2-3	-	-
CARDGISGNTIYF	TGTGCCAGAGACGGGATCTCTGGAAACACCATATATTTT	TRBV12-3/TRBV12-4	TRBJ1-3	-	-
CASSLDPRGGTEAFF	TGCGCCAGCAGCTTGGACCCTAGAGGGGGCACTGAAGCTTTCTTT	TRBV5-1	TRBJ1-1	-	-
CASTNAGGDSPLHF	TGTGCCAGCACGAATGCGGGCGGGGACTCACCCCTCCACTTT	TRBV2	TRBJ1-6	-	-
CASSSTFPADRVEETQYF	TGTGCCAGCAGCTCAACGTTTCCCGCTGACAGGGTCGAAGAGACCCAGTACTTC	TRBV5-6	TRBJ2-5	-	TRBD1
CASSQDQGPKNIQYF	TGCGCCAGCAGCCAAGATCAGGGCCCCAAAAACATTCAGTACTTC	TRBV4-3	TRBJ2-4	-	-
CASSVAWGWEGETQYF	TGTGCCAGCAGCGTAGCCTGGGGCTGGGAAGGGGAGACCCAGTACTTC	TRBV9	TRBJ2-5	-	-
CASSRGQLNTEAFF	TGTGCCAGCAGCCGGGGACAGCTGAACACTGAAGCTTTCTTT	TRBV5-8	TRBJ1-1	-	TRBD1
CASSPIRTGLGGYTF	TGTGCCAGCAGCCCGATTAGGACAGGCCTGGGTGGCTACACCTTC	TRBV3-1/TRBV3-2	TRBJ1-2	-	TRBD1
CASSLALGQGLNTEAFF	TGTGCCAGCAGCTTAGCCTTGGGACAGGGTTTGAACACTGAAGCTTTCTTT	TRBV11-2	TRBJ1-1	-	TRBD1
CASSPTSTSGGTDTQYF	TGTGCCAGCAGCCCCACATCGACTAGCGGGGGAACAGATACGCAGTATTTT	TRBV7-6	TRBJ2-3	many	TRBD2
CASSVGDSSNTEAFF	TGTGCCAGCAGCGTCGGGGACTCCTCGAACACTGAAGCTTTCTTT	TRBV9	TRBJ1-1	-	-
CASSYQGFGYGYTF	TGTGCCAGCAGTTACCAGGGGTTTGGCTATGGCTACACCTTC	TRBV6-6	TRBJ1-2	few	-
CASSLSGTDYGYTF	TGTGCCAGCAGCCTCTCCGGGACGGACTATGGCTACACCTTC	TRBV7-6	TRBJ1-2	-	-